This T cell receptor (beta chain) was retrieved from a study of long-term antiretroviral therapy in people with HIV (dated 2022 in TCRdb). Concerning the study at large: The earliest samples were collected about a decade before the 2015 WHO recommendation for immediate ART, when ART was typically delayed until CD4 counts fell. A retrospective serial study tested whether changes in peripheral blood TRB repertoire composition and diversity were associated with ART initiation and durable HIV suppression. No cross-contamination during QIAcube processing was seen in test extractions of a monoclonal T-cell line run alongside 33 polyclonal samples. Of the approximately 28 participants with HIV, more than 10 were female. From 25 to 30 adults with confirmed HIV infection, the cohort provided under 250 cryopreserved PBMC samples, gathered serially across a mean of about six years (range 1-12). Study-wide findings and limitations: Narrower CDR3 length ranges were observed in HIV repertoires than in controls, and an antigen-experienced repertoire with only a slight naive shift after ART was suggested by the network structure. No data were available on ART adherence, viral resistance or therapy changes, limiting inferences about post-ART repertoire changes. Limited PBMC availability meant only the TCR beta chain was sequenced, without alpha chain pairing. Because cell numbers in pre-ART samples were limited, unsorted PBMC were profiled instead of sorted CD4+ and CD8+ T cells. Expanded TRB clones identified before ART initiation dominated the repertoire across all time points, though the dominance fluctuated and decreased in many PLHIV after ART. Samples dated from the mid-2000s to the late 2010s, and the ART regimens used may be less effective than current ones. Starting ART was linked to a significant rise in TRB diversity, yet even after long-term ART the diversity remained significantly lower than in transplant donor controls.

Inclusion was restricted to participants for whom at least one PBMC sample before ART initiation and at least two post-ART samples were available. Every participant with HIV received treatment in the United States of America. Before DNA extraction, cryopreserved samples containing roughly 1-10 million PBMC were thawed and washed. At the time of the earliest PBMC sample for each participant with HIV, ages ranged from about 20 to 54 years. PBMC samples from each participant spanned 1-4 timepoints before ART initiation and 2-8 timepoints after ART initiation, with a median of 7 samples. For every participant, serial HIV viral load, CD4+ T-cell count, ART history and demographic data were obtained. Genomic DNA was extracted from unsorted PBMC with a Qiagen kit on a QIAcube, with processing performed in batches of 12 samples. With regard to this clone: The antigen it binds to is not known. No per-base quality is available; no much larger clone lies one base away.

The immunoSEQ hsTCRB v3.0 assay was used at survey level resolution to sequence the TRB variable region. TRB sequencing targeted a depth of about 40,000-55,000 T-cell genomes per sample. An Illumina MiSeq with a v3 150-cycle kit was used to sequence the pooled TRB libraries. The paper's data handling went like this. Repertoire analysis was performed in R inside a reproducible Nextflow workflow that covered QC, data transformation and analysis. LymphoSeq2, an R package for exploring AIRR-Seq data, was used to implement custom analyses. Several samples that yielded fewer than 5000 total TRB sequences were excluded, so that around 190 HIV repertoires were analyzed. Among the roughly 190 retained HIV repertoires, some 59 were collected before ART initiation and approximately 130 after ART initiation. Repertoires were downsampled to 5000 TRB nucleotide sequences, with summary statistics averaged over 100 downsampling iterations. Only TRB sequences with CDR3 regions of at least seven amino acids were retained for analysis. Two measures captured diversity: a Shannon entropy-derived clonality score and the Gini coefficient. Repertoire networks linked the top 5000 CDR3 amino acid sequences whenever two sequences differed by an edit distance of one. For TRB CDR3 amino acid sequences, GLIPH2 was used to predict antigen specificity groups and MHC restriction. To flag known associations with CMV, EBV, HIV or tissue antigens, CDR3 amino acid sequences were compared against VDJdb and McPAS-TCR. Pre-ART, post-ART and control groups were compared with Wilcoxon signed-rank tests and Holm-Bonferroni correction. TCRdb limited this immuneACCESS table to in-frame rearrangements with V and J called. A share of clones is missing; checked studies link under half to unresolved V genes, and the rest is unexplained. D and trimming were read from the DNA, whereas the V and J calls and clone size are those reported in that table. The sample contains about 35,000 clones, under 85% of them found a single time. The top ten hold under 4% of the sample.

Unmatched junction bases come to 7, with V trimmed by 2 bases and J by 3 bases. The cysteine opens and the phenylalanine closes a CDR3 of 17 amino acids. Solely the CDR3 DNA is kept, with 51 bases framed from the first base. CDR1 and CDR2, per the germline V gene, are MGHRA and YSYEKL. This chain joins TRBV4-1 to TRBJ2-3; 11 central nucleotides agree with TRBD2. The sequence was obtained from a man in his fifties with HIV. This specimen consisted of unsorted PBMCs, obtained 3 years after starting antiretroviral therapy. The DNA sequence is TGCGCCAGCAGCCAAATAGCGGGGGGGCCTCCTACAGATACGCAGTATTTT. Its protein product is CASSQIAGGPPTDTQYF.